The next 23 T cell receptor beta chains were all read from a single sample in a study of cytomegalovirus exposure and HLA in healthy donors. Amplification used 60 Vbeta primers and 13 Jbeta primers. The data were produced by immunoSEQ multiplex PCR, yet TCRdb's version contains in-frame clones alone and is incomplete. Seen in this sample are about 75,000 clones; the ten most common clones hold 3.8%. Sequenced sample: PBMCs. These receptor sequences come from a man between 18 and 35 years old in good health and CMV-seropositive.

This chain joins TRBV7-6 and TRBJ2-7, with TRBD2 identical over 7 bases. This CDR3 has 15 residues. Unmatched junction bases numbered 9, after V lost 5 bases and J lost 2 bases. Germline V gene lookup returns CDR1 SGHVS and CDR2 FNYEAQ. The chain's CDR3 is CASSKTSGGPYEQYF. CDR3 DNA sequence: TGTGCCAGCAGCAAAACCTCGGGAGGCCCCTACGAGCAGTACTTC.

The V gene is TRBV29-1, the J gene TRBJ2-1; TRBD2 matches 12 bases. The CDR3 runs 14 residues. The V segment lost 7 bases and the J segment 3 bases; nucleotides outside the gene matches: 4. Germline V gene sequence: CDR1 SQVTM, CDR2 ANQGSEA. The CDR3 reads CSARTSGDYNEQFF. The CDR3 region has the DNA TGCAGCGCTCGGACTAGCGGGGACTACAATGAGCAGTTCTTC.

The J gene is TRBJ1-5, the V gene TRBV30; TRBD1 aligns across 9 bases. From germline, CDR1 is GTSNPN and CDR2 SVGIG (reference sequence). The trim removed 1 base at V and 0 bases at J, leaving 4 bases unmatched. This CDR3 spans 16 amino acids. The CDR3 DNA reads as TGTGCCTGGAGTGGAAGGACAGGGGTTAGCAATCAGCCCCAGCATTTT. Translating gives CAWSGRTGVSNQPQHF. Based on the CDR3 plus reference TRBV30 and TRBJ1-5, the full variable domain is SQTIHQWPATLVQPVGSPLSLECTVEGTSNPNLYWYRQAAGRGLQLLFYSVGIGQISSEVPQNLSASRPQDRQFILSSKKLLLSDSGFYLCAWSGRTGVSNQPQHFGDGTRLSIL.

The V and J genes are TRBV28 and TRBJ2-7, with D tentatively TRBD1 (5 bases). CDR3 size: 15 residues. V was cut by 6 bases and J by 0 bases, with 15 bases left in between. Germline CDR1 and CDR2: MDHEN and SYDVKM. Here the CDR3 reads CASSPGAESSYEQYF. In DNA, the CDR3 is TGTGCCAGCAGCCCTGGGGCGGAAAGCTCCTACGAGCAGTACTTC.

CDR3 DNA: TGCGCCAGCAGCCAAGTGGTGAGTGAAAAACTGTTTTTT. Protein product: CASSQVVSEKLFF. The chain links TRBV4-1 to TRBJ1-4; D not certain. Per germline, CDR1 MGHRA and CDR2 YSYEKL. Between the trimmed V and J ends, which lost 1 base and 7 bases, there was a span of 7 bases. The CDR3 totals 13 residues.

The chain is built from TRBV5-4 and TRBJ1-2; 10 bases agree with TRBD1. With V trimmed by 5 bases and J by 5 bases, 9 bases remained unmatched. The germline V gene encodes CDR1 SGHNT and CDR2 YYREEE (reference sequence). CDR3 length: 15 amino acids. CDR3 nucleotide sequence: TGTGCCAGCAGGCCCCGGGACAGGGGAGAATATGGCTACACCTTC. Its protein is CASRPRDRGEYGYTF.

This chain uses TRBV19 with TRBJ2-4; TRBD1 matches at 10 bases. The junction had 12 bases not matched to a gene; V was cut back by 4 bases and J by 0 bases. CDR3 length: 19 residues. Germline loops: CDR1 LNHDA, CDR2 SQIVND (reference sequence). The CDR3, as DNA: TGTGCCAGTAGTAAGGACAGGGGGAGGATCGATTTAGCCAAAAACATTCAGTACTTC. The encoded protein is CASSKDRGRIDLAKNIQYF. The variable domain in full, with the rest retrieved from reference TRBV19 and TRBJ2-4, is DGGITQSPKYLFRKEGQNVTLSCEQNLNHDAMYWYRQDPGQGLRLIYYSQIVNDFQKGDIAEGYSVSREKKESFPLTVTSAQKNPTAFYLCASSKDRGRIDLAKNIQYFGAGTRLSVL.

The V gene is TRBV5-5, the J gene TRBJ1-1; D is undetermined. V was shortened by 2 bases and J by 4 bases, with 15 bases between the two germline ends. The germline V gene has CDR1 SGHKS and CDR2 YYEKEE (reference sequence). The CDR3 contains 15 residues. The CDR3 loop is CASSLLTSSGTEAFF. The CDR3 DNA reads TGTGCCAGCAGCTTACTGACCTCGTCGGGCACTGAAGCTTTCTTT.

V and J are TRBV27 and TRBJ2-7; 8 nucleotides line up with TRBD2. CDR3 length: 14 residues. CDR1 and CDR2 (germline): MNHEY, SMNVEV (reference sequence). The junction had 5 bases not matched to a gene; V was cut back by 3 bases and J by 4 bases. This CDR3 is CASSFERGRYEQYF. The CDR3 DNA reads as TGTGCCAGCAGTTTTGAGCGGGGGAGATACGAGCAGTACTTC.

The chain recombines TRBV5-1 with TRBJ2-3, with TRBD2 identical over 10 bases. This CDR3 region has 15 residues. Germline CDR1 SGHRS, CDR2 YFSETQ. Trimming cost V 0 bases and J 4 bases; bases outside gene matches: 2. The DNA of the CDR3 is TGCGCCAGCAGCTTGGCCGGGACTAGCGCAGATACGCAGTATTTT. Translation gives CASSLAGTSADTQYF. Looking up the rest from reference TRBV5-1 and TRBJ2-3 gives the full variable domain: KAGVTQTPRYLIKTRGQQVTLSCSPISGHRSVSWYQQTPGQGLQFLFEYFSETQRNKGNFPGRFSGRQFSNSRSEMNVSTLELGDSALYLCASSLAGTSADTQYFGPGTRLTVL.

V and J are TRBV10-3 and TRBJ2-1, with a weak D call TRBD1 (6 bases). The CDR3 loop spans 17 amino acids. CDR1 and CDR2 from the germline V gene are ENHRY and SYGVKD. V was shortened by 0 bases and J by 5 bases, with 17 bases between the two germline ends. CDR3 region: CAISESPDRLGHNEQFF. Written as DNA, the CDR3 is TGTGCCATCAGTGAGTCCCCTGACAGGTTAGGCCACAATGAGCAGTTCTTC.

This chain links TRBV10-3 with TRBJ1-1; 11 bases are shared with TRBD1. The CDR3 has 14 residues. The ends lost 6 bases at V and 3 bases at J; junction bases unmatched: 3. Germline assignment: CDR1 ENHRY and CDR2 SYGVKD. CDR3 residues: CAIRGTGGDTEAFF. The CDR3 DNA sequence: TGTGCCATCAGGGGGACAGGGGGGGACACTGAAGCTTTCTTT.

The chain is built from TRBV7-9 and TRBJ1-4; 9 positions agree with TRBD1. The germline V gene has CDR1 SEHNR and CDR2 FQNEAQ (reference sequence). This CDR3 has 13 residues. V was pared by 6 bases and J by 5 bases, with 1 base of the junction left unmatched. CDR3 loop: CASRTGGNEKLFF. The CDR3 DNA reads as TGTGCCAGCAGGACAGGGGGGAATGAAAAACTGTTTTTT.

V is TRBV30 and J is TRBJ2-1; 8 nucleotides match TRBD1. CDR1 is GTSNPN, CDR2 SVGIG, per germline (reference sequence). J was trimmed by 1 base and V by 5 bases; bases with no gene match: 4. CDR3 length: 14 amino acids. The CDR3 DNA reads TGTGCCTGGGGACAGGGATTTTCCTACAATGAGCAGTTCTTC. Amino acids: CAWGQGFSYNEQFF.

On this clone: Relative to the germline gene, one junction end is altered; a read error may explain this. This chain uses TRBV11-3 with TRBJ2-7; 13 bases line up with TRBD2. CDR1 is SGHNT and CDR2 is YENEEA in the germline V gene. CDR3 length: 12 amino acids. CDR3 sequence (DNA): TGTGCCAGCAGCTTGACTAGCGGGAGGTTGTTTTTC. This encodes CASSLTSGRLFF.

The chain links TRBV29-1 to TRBJ1-1; TRBD1 matches at 8 bases. The CDR3 spans 13 residues. With 6 bases clipped from V and 4 bases from J, the junction kept 7 bases outside the gene matches. CDR1 SQVTM and CDR2 ANQGSEA come from the germline V gene. CDR3 protein: CSVPGQGFTEAFF. For the CDR3, the DNA is TGCAGCGTCCCTGGACAGGGTTTCACTGAAGCTTTCTTT. The variable domain in full, completed from reference TRBV29-1 and TRBJ1-1, reads SAVISQKPSRDICQRGTSLTIQCQVDSQVTMMFWYRQQPGQSLTLIATANQGSEATYESGFVIDKFPISRPNLTFSTLTVSNMSPEDSSIYLCSVPGQGFTEAFFGQGTRLTVV.

The V and J genes are TRBV30 and TRBJ2-1; TRBD2 aligns across 8 bases. The CDR3 runs to 14 residues. Germline V gene sequence: CDR1 GTSNPN, CDR2 SVGIG (reference sequence). Trimming at V came to 1 base and at J to 9 bases, leaving 8 bases not matched to a gene. In DNA, the CDR3 is TGTGCCTGGAGTGCCCGCGGGGGGCCCAGTGAGCAGTTCTTC. This translates into CAWSARGGPSEQFF.

The chain couples TRBV18 to TRBJ1-1; D may be TRBD1 (5 bases). Germline V CDR1 and CDR2: KGHSH, LQKENI. This CDR3 has 14 amino acids. V lost 7 bases and J 6 bases, leaving 18 bases between the germline ends. CDR3 nucleotide sequence: TGTGCCAGCTTACCCACGGGGGGAAGGGCTGAAGCTTTCTTT. Translation gives CASLPTGGRAEAFF.

J is TRBJ1-1 and V is TRBV4-1, with no clear D. Looked up from germline, CDR1 is MGHRA and CDR2 is YSYEKL. The CDR3 sequence is 15 residues long. V lost 1 base and J lost 0, with 9 bases in between. CDR3 sequence: CASSQGSGLNTEAFF. The CDR3 coding sequence is TGCGCCAGCAGCCAAGGGAGCGGCCTGAACACTGAAGCTTTCTTT.

J is TRBJ2-7 and V is TRBV9; 7 bases are shared with TRBD1. Looked up from germline, CDR1 is SGDLS and CDR2 is YYNGEE. CDR3 size: 15 residues. With 3 bases clipped from V and 1 base from J, the junction kept 7 bases outside the gene matches. In nucleotides, the CDR3 is TGTGCCAGCAGCGCCAGACAGGGACCATCCTACGAGCAGTACTTC. This codes for CASSARQGPSYEQYF.

This chain connects TRBV11-2 to TRBJ1-1; D may be TRBD1 (6 bases). CDR1 is SGHAT, CDR2 FQNNGV, per germline. There are 15 residues in the CDR3. V was clipped by 3 bases and J by 2 bases, with 13 bases between them. The CDR3 spells CASSLGHAFNTEAFF. DNA for the CDR3: TGTGCCAGCAGCTTGGGACACGCCTTCAACACTGAAGCTTTCTTT.

The chain combines TRBV29-1 with TRBJ1-2, with D tentatively TRBD1 (6 bases). V was cut by 5 bases and J by 4 bases, with 14 bases left in between. The CDR3 extends over 13 amino acids. Germline V gene data show CDR1 as SQVTM and CDR2 as ANQGSEA. This CDR3 is CSVSRDKIYGYTF. The DNA of the CDR3 is TGCAGCGTTTCTCGGGACAAGATCTATGGCTACACCTTC.

The J gene is TRBJ1-5, the V gene TRBV4-1; D call uncertain. V shed 0 bases and J shed 5 bases, with 11 bases lying between them. CDR3 length: 15 amino acids. Germline V gene data show CDR1 as MGHRA and CDR2 as YSYEKL. The DNA for the CDR3 is TGCGCCAGCAGCCAAGATGAGGTCGGGGATCAGCCCCAGCATTTT. Protein product: CASSQDEVGDQPQHF.